The next 16 T cell receptor beta chains were all read from a single sample in a study of blood T cell repertoires in COVID-19. Only in-frame clones appear in the TCRdb table, and some are missing; sequencing was by immunoSEQ multiplex PCR. Here the sample spans some 200,000 clones, about 81% being singletons. Sequenced: peripheral blood. These receptor sequences come from a woman between 65 and 79 years old with COVID-19, enrolled during active disease.

This sequence joins TRBV18 and TRBJ2-1; TRBD2 aligns across 7 bases. Unmatched junction bases numbered 9, after V lost 1 base and J lost 6 bases. Looked up from germline, CDR1 is KGHSH and CDR2 is LQKENI. The CDR3 loop spans 16 amino acids. For the CDR3, the DNA is TGTGCCAGCTCACCACTTTGGGAGGGAGGTGGCAATGAGCAGTTCTTC. This translates into CASSPLWEGGGNEQFF.

The chain links TRBV6-2 or TRBV6-3 to TRBJ2-4, with 11 nucleotides matching TRBD1. The germline V gene encodes CDR1 MNHEY and CDR2 SVGEGT. Trimming removed 5 bases from V and 9 bases from J; junction bases left unmatched: 9. The CDR3 totals 15 residues. The CDR3 is CASSTQGQGVGIQYF. CDR3 nucleotides: TGTGCCAGCAGTACACAGGGACAGGGGGTAGGCATTCAGTACTTC.

The rearrangement links TRBV28 to TRBJ2-5; TRBD2 might be the D (6 bases). V was pared by 2 bases and J by 4 bases, with 11 bases between. The V gene's germline CDR1 is MDHEN and CDR2 SYDVKM. The CDR3 totals 14 residues. The CDR3: CASSLAGPPETQYF. CDR3 nucleotides: TGTGCCAGCAGTTTAGCGGGACCGCCAGAGACCCAGTACTTC. The variable domain in full, with the rest retrieved from reference TRBV28 and TRBJ2-5, is DVKVTQSSRYLVKRTGEKVFLECVQDMDHENMFWYRQDPGLGLRLIYFSYDVKMKEKGDIPEGYSVSREKKERFSLILESASTNQTSMYLCASSLAGPPETQYFGPGTRLLVL.

This sequence joins TRBV18 and TRBJ1-4; D is unresolved. Looked up from germline, CDR1 is KGHSH and CDR2 is LQKENI. There are 15 residues in the CDR3. With 0 bases removed from V and 5 bases from J, the gap between germline ends came to 10 bases. In DNA form, the CDR3 reads TGTGCCAGCTCACCACCGAATTCCAGAAATGAAAAACTGTTTTTT. Translated, it gives CASSPPNSRNEKLFF. Supplemented by reference TRBV18 and TRBJ1-4, the full variable domain reads NAGVMQNPRHLVRRRGQEARLRCSPMKGHSHVYWYRQLPEEGLKFMVYLQKENIIDESGMPKERFSAEFPKEGPSILRIQQVVRGDSAAYFCASSPPNSRNEKLFFGSGTQLSVL.

The chain combines TRBV10-3 with TRBJ2-5; 11 nucleotides agree with TRBD2. The CDR3 spans 16 residues. The ends lost 10 bases at V and 5 bases at J; junction bases unmatched: 15. Germline CDR1 ENHRY, CDR2 SYGVKD. This chain's CDR3 is CATAKGASGRKETQYF. DNA of the CDR3: TGTGCCACTGCCAAAGGGGCTAGCGGGAGGAAGGAGACCCAGTACTTC.

The V call is TRBV2, the J call TRBJ2-7, with 7 bases aligning to TRBD1. Trimming at V came to 7 bases and at J to 4 bases, leaving 7 bases not matched to a gene. The CDR3 has 13 residues. The germline CDR1 and CDR2 sequences are SNHLY and FYNNEI. CDR3 DNA: TGTGCCAGCAAGGGGGCGAGGTGGTACGAGCAGTACTTC. Amino acid sequence: CASKGARWYEQYF.

This sequence joins TRBV5-1 and TRBJ1-2; tentatively, D is TRBD1 (5 bases). Trimming pared 1 base from V and 4 bases from J, leaving 11 bases between. The CDR3 extends over 14 amino acids. CDR1 is SGHRS and CDR2 is YFSETQ in the germline V gene. CDR3 sequence: CASSLLLGGYGYTF. The CDR3 DNA reads as TGCGCCAGCAGCTTGCTTTTGGGGGGCTATGGCTACACCTTC.

This clone was detected only once. The CDR3 sequence is CASSLYRTGPMNTEAFF. For the CDR3, the DNA is TGTGCCAGCAGTCTATATCGGACAGGCCCCATGAACACTGAAGCTTTCTTT. V is TRBV28 and J is TRBJ1-1, with 7 bases aligning to TRBD1. V lost 5 bases to trimming and J lost 0 bases; unmatched junction nucleotides: 12. The CDR3 covers 17 residues. Germline lookup yields CDR1 MDHEN and CDR2 SYDVKM.

The rearrangement joins TRBV10-3 to TRBJ1-2, with 8 bases aligning to TRBD1. The trim removed 6 bases at V and 8 bases at J, leaving 14 bases unmatched. Germline assignment: CDR1 ENHRY and CDR2 SYGVKD. CDR3 length: 15 residues. CDR3 sequence: CAIRPRQGNLEGYTF. CDR3 in DNA: TGTGCCATCAGGCCCCGACAGGGGAACTTGGAAGGCTACACCTTC.

The chain combines TRBV7-8 with TRBJ1-5; D perhaps matches TRBD1 (5 bases). V lost 10 bases and J lost 5, with 24 bases in between. This CDR3 is 16 amino acids long. In germline, CDR1 is SGHVS, CDR2 FQNEAQ. Here the CDR3 reads CATAGPLTRGDQPQHF. As DNA, the CDR3 is TGTGCCACCGCAGGGCCCCTAACTCGGGGGGATCAGCCCCAGCATTTT.

This clone has only one observation. V usage is TRBV28 and J usage is TRBJ2-7; 8 nucleotides align to TRBD2. Trimming at V came to 8 bases and at J to 3 bases, leaving 15 bases not matched to a gene. CDR3 length equals 16 residues. Germline V gene sequence: CDR1 MDHEN, CDR2 SYDVKM. The DNA of the CDR3 is TGTGCCAGCGTAACCACATTTAGCGGGGCCTTCTACGAGCAGTACTTC. This gives the protein CASVTTFSGAFYEQYF.

This chain joins TRBV9 and TRBJ2-2, with a weak D call TRBD2 (5 bases). The CDR3 is made up of 16 amino acids. V lost 0 bases and J lost 4, with 13 bases in between. Germline V CDR1 and CDR2: SGDLS, YYNGEE. CDR3 DNA sequence: TGTGCCAGCAGCGTAGAGAGAATGGGAGTCACCGGGGAGCTGTTTTTT. Residues: CASSVERMGVTGELFF.

The rearrangement joins TRBV6-5 to TRBJ1-2; D is unclear. The CDR3 loop spans 15 amino acids. The germline V gene has CDR1 MNHEY and CDR2 SVGAGI. V lost 5 bases to trimming and J lost 1 base, with 14 bases between them. In DNA, the CDR3 is TGTGCCAGCAGTCCGCCGCGGGCGTTTAACTATGGCTACACCTTC. It is translated as CASSPPRAFNYGYTF.

The J gene is TRBJ2-3, the V gene TRBV9; TRBD2 is a possible D gene (5 bases). The V and J ends lost 4 bases and 6 bases respectively, with 12 bases between them. CDR3 length: 13 amino acids. Germline loops: CDR1 SGDLS, CDR2 YYNGEE. In DNA form, the CDR3 reads TGTGCCAGCAGCCCTGGGCTAGCCGATACGCAGTATTTT. It specifies CASSPGLADTQYF.

The rearrangement joins TRBV29-1 to TRBJ2-5, with D possibly matching TRBD2 (6 bases). CDR1 is SQVTM, CDR2 ANQGSEA, per germline. Trimming stripped 2 bases from V and 5 bases from J, with 18 bases between. The CDR3 is 15 residues long. The CDR3 sequence is CSVERLAGRGETQYF. The DNA of the CDR3 is TGCAGCGTTGAACGTCTGGCGGGAAGGGGTGAGACCCAGTACTTC.

This clone was observed a single time. The V gene is TRBV19, the J gene TRBJ2-7; 11 bases are shared with TRBD2. The germline CDR1 and CDR2 sequences are LNHDA and SQIVND (reference sequence). The V gene end was trimmed by 11 bases and the J gene end by 5 bases; junction bases not matched to a gene: 26. The CDR3 loop spans 19 amino acids. CDR3 protein: CARKLNMGSGRVQADEQYF. The CDR3 DNA reads as TGTGCCCGCAAACTGAATATGGGTAGCGGGAGGGTTCAGGCTGACGAGCAGTACTTC.